The 20 T cell receptor beta chains below all came from one sample that was sequenced in a study of blood T cell repertoires in COVID-19. This table comes from immunoSEQ multiplex PCR, and its TCRdb copy is limited to in-frame clones, with some not included. This sample has fewer than 200,000 clones, with roughly 80% found just once. Sequencing was performed on peripheral blood. The origin of the receptors is a man aged 55 to 70 with acute or convalescent COVID-19.

This clone came up once. J is TRBJ2-7 and V is TRBV27; tentatively, D is TRBD1 (6 bases). Per the germline V gene, CDR1 is MNHEY and CDR2 is SMNVEV (reference sequence). The ends were cut back, 2 bases at V and 8 bases at J, with 10 bases in the middle. The CDR3 totals 12 residues. The CDR3 sequence: CASSLRGMKQYF. In nucleotides, the CDR3 is TGTGCCAGCAGTTTAAGGGGGATGAAGCAGTACTTC.

This clone has only a few counts. The V gene is TRBV7-9, the J gene TRBJ1-2, with D perhaps TRBD1 (5 bases). CDR1 and CDR2 (germline): SEHNR, FQNEAQ (reference sequence). Between the trimmed V and J ends, which lost 4 bases and 0 bases, there was a span of 18 bases. The CDR3 runs 17 residues. In DNA form, the CDR3 reads TGTGCCAGCAGCTCCCCTCAGACGGCGGGGGCTAACTATGGCTACACCTTC. Its translation is CASSSPQTAGANYGYTF.

The chain is built from TRBV6-2 or TRBV6-3 and TRBJ1-5, with TRBD1 matching over 11 bases. Germline V gives CDR1 MNHEY, CDR2 SVGEGT. The J segment lost 3 bases and the V segment lost 0 bases, leaving 4 bases of the junction unmatched. The CDR3 loop spans 17 amino acids. The CDR3 region is CASSYSPGQGDNQPQHF. CDR3 DNA sequence: TGTGCCAGCAGTTACTCACCGGGACAGGGGGACAATCAGCCCCAGCATTTT.

The rearrangement uses TRBV5-4 and TRBJ2-1; a possible D gene is TRBD2 (5 bases). Germline lookup yields CDR1 SGHNT and CDR2 YYREEE (reference sequence). V dropped 1 base and J dropped 8 bases, with 13 bases sitting between them. The CDR3 totals 14 residues. CDR3 region: CASSLRSAGHEQFF. DNA for the CDR3: TGTGCCAGCAGCTTGAGGTCCGCGGGCCATGAGCAGTTCTTC.

A word on this clone: Other DNA sequences within the sample encode an identical CDR3. The chain links TRBV2 to TRBJ2-5; 10 nucleotides align to TRBD2. The ends lost 6 bases at V and 4 bases at J; junction bases unmatched: 2. The germline V gene encodes CDR1 SNHLY and CDR2 FYNNEI. This CDR3 contains 13 residues. CDR3 residues: CASSWTSGETQYF. The CDR3 nucleotides read TGTGCCAGCAGCTGGACTAGCGGAGAGACCCAGTACTTC.

The chain carries TRBV6-2 or TRBV6-3 and TRBJ2-7; TRBD1 might be the D (5 bases). This CDR3 spans 15 amino acids. Germline values: CDR1 MNHEY, CDR2 SVGEGT. With 5 bases removed from V and 0 bases from J, the gap between germline ends came to 14 bases. For the CDR3, the DNA is TGTGCCAGCAGTGCGGAACAGGCCCCCTCCTACGAGCAGTACTTC. This sequence encodes CASSAEQAPSYEQYF.

The CDR3 bases are TGTGCCAGCAGTGCGACAGGGGTGAACACTGAAGCTTTCTTT. Its translation is CASSATGVNTEAFF. This sequence joins TRBV2 and TRBJ1-1; 8 bases fit TRBD1. Germline CDR1 is SNHLY and CDR2 is FYNNEI. V gave up 4 bases and J gave up 0 bases; unmatched junction bases: 1. The CDR3 has 14 residues. The whole variable domain, remainder taken from reference TRBV2 and TRBJ1-1, is EPEVTQTPSHQVTQMGQEVILRCVPISNHLYFYWYRQILGQKVEFLVSFYNNEISEKSEIFDDQFSVERPDGSNFTLKIRSTKLEDSAMYFCASSATGVNTEAFFGQGTRLTVV.

V and J are TRBV29-1 and TRBJ2-3; 11 bases map to TRBD2. V lost 3 bases and J lost 2; bases outside the gene matches: 13. The germline CDR1 and CDR2 sequences are SQVTM and ANQGSEA. The CDR3 is 18 amino acids. The CDR3 here is CSVDSGSGGVRVTDTQYF. DNA of the CDR3: TGCAGCGTTGATTCGGGTAGCGGGGGGGTTAGGGTCACAGATACGCAGTATTTT.

This clone was observed a single time. The rearrangement joins TRBV5-6 to TRBJ1-2; no definite D call. The CDR3 is 15 residues long. The germline gives CDR1 SGHDT, CDR2 YYEEEE. Trimming left V 0 bases short and J 0 bases short, with 9 bases between. In nucleotides, the CDR3 is TGTGCCAGCAGCTTGGAACAGCTCACTAACTATGGCTACACCTTC. Translating gives CASSLEQLTNYGYTF.

This clone showed up just once. This chain uses TRBV4-1 with TRBJ1-5; D uncertain. Germline CDR1 and CDR2: MGHRA and YSYEKL. CDR3 size: 13 residues. The V end lost 4 bases, the J end lost 3 bases, and 7 bases lay between the germline ends. The CDR3 here is CASSPETNQPQHF. The CDR3, as DNA: TGCGCCAGCAGCCCGGAGACCAATCAGCCCCAGCATTTT.

This clone was picked up a small number of times. V is TRBV2 and J is TRBJ2-7; D not resolved. The CDR3 contains 14 residues. Per germline, CDR1 SNHLY and CDR2 FYNNEI. Trimming took off 2 bases at V and 3 bases at J, with 11 bases between the two ends. This chain's CDR3 is CASSELQNYYEQYF. The CDR3 region has the DNA TGTGCCAGCAGTGAACTCCAGAATTACTACGAGCAGTACTTC. Full variable domain (rest looked up from reference TRBV2 and TRBJ2-7): EPEVTQTPSHQVTQMGQEVILRCVPISNHLYFYWYRQILGQKVEFLVSFYNNEISEKSEIFDDQFSVERPDGSNFTLKIRSTKLEDSAMYFCASSELQNYYEQYFGPGTRLTVT.

The chain employs TRBV20-1 and TRBJ1-6; 9 bases match TRBD1. With V trimmed by 3 bases and J by 8 bases, 8 bases remained unmatched. The CDR3 is made up of 15 amino acids. Germline V gene sequence: CDR1 DFQATT, CDR2 SNEGSKA (reference sequence). The CDR3 DNA reads TGCAGTGCTAGTCCCCCGGGACAGGGTCATTCACCCCTCCACTTT. This encodes CSASPPGQGHSPLHF.

This clone has just a few counts. V is TRBV5-6 and J is TRBJ1-4, with D perhaps matching TRBD1 (6 bases). The CDR3 totals 13 residues. The V end lost 2 bases, the J end lost 7 bases, and 9 bases lay between the germline ends. Looked up from germline, CDR1 is SGHDT and CDR2 is YYEEEE. The CDR3 nucleotides read TGTGCCAGCAGCTTTGGGGGCGTTGAAAAACTGTTTTTT. Translated: CASSFGGVEKLFF. The complete variable domain, with remaining parts taken from reference TRBV5-6 and TRBJ1-4, reads DAGVTQSPTHLIKTRGQQVTLRCSPKSGHDTVSWYQQALGQGPQFIFQYYEEEERQRGNFPDRFSGHQFPNYSSELNVNALLLGDSALYLCASSFGGVEKLFFGSGTQLSVL.

The chain couples TRBV27 to TRBJ1-1; perhaps TRBD1 as D (5 bases). The CDR3 loop spans 12 amino acids. The V and J ends lost 6 bases and 4 bases respectively, with 9 bases between them. Germline CDR1 is MNHEY and CDR2 is SMNVEV (reference sequence). The CDR3 protein is CASRTGGTEAFF. In DNA form, the CDR3 reads TGTGCCAGCAGAACGGGGGGCACTGAAGCTTTCTTT.

The rearrangement joins TRBV7-3 to TRBJ2-2, with D tentatively TRBD1 (7 bases). CDR1 SGHTA and CDR2 FQGTGA come from the germline V gene. V shed 5 bases and J shed 1 base, with 14 bases lying between them. The CDR3 runs to 16 residues. CDR3 nucleotide sequence: TGTGCCAGCAGCCCCCAGGGGGGCCAGAACACCGGGGAGCTGTTTTTT. Protein product: CASSPQGGQNTGELFF. The full variable domain, in which reference TRBV7-3 and TRBJ2-2 provide the parts outside the CDR3, is GAGVSQTPSNKVTEKGKYVELRCDPISGHTALYWYRQSLGQGPEFLIYFQGTGAADDSGLPNDRFFAVRPEGSVSTLKIQRTERGDSAVYLCASSPQGGQNTGELFFGEGSRLTVL.

V usage is TRBV24-1 and J usage is TRBJ2-2; 11 bases fit TRBD1. Per the germline V gene, CDR1 is KGHDR and CDR2 is SFDVKD. CDR3 length equals 16 residues. V lost 5 bases, J lost 7 bases, and 8 bases stayed unmatched. The CDR3, as DNA: TGTGCCACCAGTGGTGGGACAGGGGGAAGGATCGGGGAGCTGTTTTTT. It is translated as CATSGGTGGRIGELFF.

The J gene is TRBJ1-5, the V gene TRBV24-1; the match to TRBD1 covers 10 bases. Germline CDR1 KGHDR, CDR2 SFDVKD. CDR3 length equals 15 residues. The V segment lost 3 bases and the J segment 4 bases; nucleotides outside the gene matches: 2. In DNA, the CDR3 is TGTGCCACCAGTGATGGGGACAGGGGAAATCAGCCCCAGCATTTT. Translated: CATSDGDRGNQPQHF.

This clone has a single count. The chain uses TRBV15 and TRBJ2-1; D uncertain. Trimming shortened V by 5 bases and J by 2 bases, and 13 bases separated the two germline ends. Germline V gives CDR1 LNHNV, CDR2 YYDKDF (reference sequence). The CDR3 spans 15 residues. CDR3 residues: CATSGTRSAYNEQFF. The CDR3 DNA reads TGTGCCACCAGCGGTACCAGGTCGGCCTACAATGAGCAGTTCTTC.

This rearrangement joins TRBV4-3 to TRBJ2-1, with 8 bases lining up with TRBD2. This CDR3 region has 15 residues. V lost 4 bases and J lost 0; bases outside the gene matches: 2. The germline V gene encodes CDR1 LGHNA and CDR2 YSLEER. CDR3 nucleotide sequence: TGCGCCAGCAGCCCGGGACTAGACTCCTACAATGAGCAGTTCTTC. This codes for CASSPGLDSYNEQFF.

This clone occurred a few times. The chain links TRBV10-2 to TRBJ1-2, with a weak D call TRBD1 (6 bases). Trimming pared 6 bases from V and 8 bases from J, leaving 19 bases between. CDR1 and CDR2 from the germline V gene are WSHSY and SAAADI. The CDR3 is 14 amino acids. CDR3 in DNA: TGCGCCAGCAGAAACCAGGGGAGAGGGCACGGCTACACCTTC. It yields the protein CASRNQGRGHGYTF.